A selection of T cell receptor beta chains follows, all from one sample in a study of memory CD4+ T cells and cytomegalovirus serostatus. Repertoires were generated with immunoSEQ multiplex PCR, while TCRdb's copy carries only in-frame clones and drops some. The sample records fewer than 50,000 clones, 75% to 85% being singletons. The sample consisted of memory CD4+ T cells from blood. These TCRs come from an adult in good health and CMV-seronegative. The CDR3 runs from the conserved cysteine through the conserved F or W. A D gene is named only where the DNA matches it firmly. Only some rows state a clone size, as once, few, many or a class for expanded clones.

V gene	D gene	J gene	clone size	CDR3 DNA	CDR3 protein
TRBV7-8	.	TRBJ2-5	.	TGTGCCAGCAGCTTGGGCATCCAAGAGACCCAGTACTTC	CASSLGIQETQYF
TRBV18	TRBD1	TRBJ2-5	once	TGTGCCAGCTCCCCCGGGACAGGAGAGACCCAGTACTTC	CASSPGTGETQYF
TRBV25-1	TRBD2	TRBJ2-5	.	TGTGCCAGCAGTGAATCGGGAGGGGGGGAGACCCAGTACTTC	CASSESGGGETQYF
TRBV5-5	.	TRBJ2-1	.	TGTGCCAGCAGCTTGACGAGGGGATTGCAGTTCTTC	CASSLTRGLQFF
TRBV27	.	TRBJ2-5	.	TGTGCCAGCAGCCAACGCCATCAAGAGACCCAGTACTTC	CASSQRHQETQYF
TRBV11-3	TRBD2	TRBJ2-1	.	TGTGCCAGCAGCTTAGGTTGGGTGGGGGGGGAGCAGTTCTTC	CASSLGWVGGEQFF
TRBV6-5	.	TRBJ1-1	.	TGTGCCAGCAGGCACAGGTTTCTGAATGAAGCTTTCTTT	CASRHRFLNEAFF
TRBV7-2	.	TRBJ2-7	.	TGTGCCAGCAGCTTAGCGGTGGGGACCTCCTACGAGCAGTACTTC	CASSLAVGTSYEQYF
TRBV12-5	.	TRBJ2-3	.	TGTGCTAGTGGTTTGGTGCTCCGAAAAGCGGCAGATACGCAGTATTTT	CASGLVLRKAADTQYF
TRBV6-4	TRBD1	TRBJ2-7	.	TGTGCCAGTCCCTACCCCCGGGACAGTTACTACGAGCAGTACTTC	CASPYPRDSYYEQYF
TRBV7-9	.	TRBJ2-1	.	TGTGCCAGCCGGCGGGCTAGCGGAACGGGGGCCCAGTTCTTC	CASRRASGTGAQFF
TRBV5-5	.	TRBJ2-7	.	TGTGCCAGCAGCCCAGTGGGTAACGAGCAGTACTTC	CASSPVGNEQYF
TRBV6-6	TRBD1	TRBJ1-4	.	TGTGCCATCAGCCGGGACAGGACTAATGAAAAACTGTTTTTT	CAISRDRTNEKLFF
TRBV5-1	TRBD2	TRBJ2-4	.	TGCGCCAGCAGCGTAGTCCTAGCGGGAGGGCCGGGGGACATTCAGTACTTC	CASSVVLAGGPGDIQYF
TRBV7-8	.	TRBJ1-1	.	TGTGCCAGCAGCTTAGTACAGGGTAACACTGAAGCTTTCTTT	CASSLVQGNTEAFF
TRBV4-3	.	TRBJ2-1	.	TGCGCCAGCAGCCAAGATAGGGGTGAGCAGTTCTTC	CASSQDRGEQFF
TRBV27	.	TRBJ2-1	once	TGTGCCAACAGTTTGAGGGCACGGGCAGAAGACAACAATGAGCAGTTCTTC	CANSLRARAEDNNEQFF
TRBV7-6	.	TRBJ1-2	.	TGTGCCAGCAGCTTAGCCGGGGCCGGCTTTAGTGGCTACACCTTC	CASSLAGAGFSGYTF
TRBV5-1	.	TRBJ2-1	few	TGCGCCAGCAGCTTGAACCTAGCCAATGAGCAGTTCTTC	CASSLNLANEQFF
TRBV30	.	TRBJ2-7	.	TGTGCCTGGAGAATATTGAACGAGCAGTACTTC	CAWRILNEQYF
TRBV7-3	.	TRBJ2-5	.	TGTGCCAGCAGCTTAACGCAAGAGACCCAGTACTTC	CASSLTQETQYF
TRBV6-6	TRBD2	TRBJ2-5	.	TGTGCCAGCAGTTCGGGACTAGCGGGGCAAGAGACCCAGTACTTC	CASSSGLAGQETQYF
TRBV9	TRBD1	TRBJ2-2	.	TGTGCCAGCAGCGTAGGGGACAGGGTCACCGGGGAGCTGTTTTTT	CASSVGDRVTGELFF
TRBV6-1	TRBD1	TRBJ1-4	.	TGTGCCAGCAGGGGGGGGACAGCAACTAATGAAAAACTGTTTTTT	CASRGGTATNEKLFF
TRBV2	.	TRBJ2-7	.	TGTGCCAGCAGTGTGGAGGGCGAGCAGTACTTC	CASSVEGEQYF
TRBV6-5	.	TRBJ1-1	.	TGTGCCAGCAGTTACTCGACAGCGAACACTGAAGCTTTCTTT	CASSYSTANTEAFF